A single T cell receptor beta chain is shown here with its context. Which antigen it targets is not known. No much larger clone exists at a distance of one base, and base qualities are not known. TCRbeta CDR3 regions were amplified from genomic DNA by means of the immunoSEQ Assay, a bias-controlled multiplex PCR. As for the authors' bioinformatics: Within the assay, amplification of reference gene primers was used to estimate how many nucleated cells each sample contained. To quantify the absolute abundance of each unique TCRbeta CDR3 rearrangement, sequence reads were collapsed and filtered. Productive Simpson clonality was computed per sample as the square root of Simpson's diversity index over productive rearrangements. Drawn from immuneACCESS, this table holds only the in-frame rearrangements with V and J called that TCRdb kept. Clones are partly lost; checked studies trace under half to an unresolved V gene and leave the rest unexplained. The D gene and trimming were derived from the DNA, and the V and J assignments and clone size from that table. The table for this sample lists about 250,000 clones; under 90% of them were counted only once. The top ten clonotypes cover about 14% of the sample.

The data were taken from a study of blood T cell repertoires in COVID-19 (dated by TCRdb to the early 2020s). Concerning the study at large: Samples from collaborators originated in the United States, Italy and Spain and spanned both the acute and convalescent phases of COVID-19. The prospective study material was composed of cDNA or gDNA derived from T cells, B-cell-depleted T cells, or PBMCs. The dataset comprised deeply sampled blood TCRbeta repertoires from subjects exposed to, actively infected with, or recovered from COVID-19. The repertoires were made available in a free public database intended to serve as a resource for research on the immune response to SARS-CoV-2. The samples were drawn from the first 160 participants of the ongoing ImmuneRACE study and from about 1,200 subjects provided by 6 global collaborators. Sample metadata almost always included a de-identified subject ID, COVID-19 status, age in years and sex. HLA class I and class II types, where available, came from metadata supplied by the sample provider rather than from assay-based typing. Summary of the overall study and its limitations: The amount of clinical and demographic metadata varied by source and participant and was provided uncurated.

In the prospective study, participants were about 18 to 95 years old, resided in about 25 geographic areas of the United States, and were enrolled through a virtual design. In the prospective study, participants were assigned to cohorts based on the clinical history participants reported in a screening survey and a study questionnaire. ImmuneRACE Cohort 3 recovered participants were defined by two consecutive negative NP/OP PCR tests, healthcare professional clearance, or symptom resolution. In the prospective study, whole blood, serum and a nasopharyngeal or oropharyngeal swab were collected from each participant by mobile phlebotomists. Prospective study participants could optionally give additional blood draws and questionnaires over a roughly 2-month period. Blood samples from the prospective study were shipped frozen or at room temperature prior to DNA extraction. CDR1 and CDR2 were assigned from the germline V gene as ENHRY and SYGVKD. V has 3 bases trimmed and J has 4 bases trimmed; junction bases matching no gene number 6. The CDR3, from cysteine to phenylalanine, totals 15 residues. Left in the record is the CDR3 DNA by itself, 45 bases read in frame from the first base.

The sequence is built from TRBV10-3 and TRBJ1-2; TRBD1 aligns with 9 central bases. This receptor was obtained from a man aged 18 to 30 who had recovered from COVID-19. The sample was PBMCs or T cells enriched from blood (not recorded which). The CDR3 corresponds to CAISDAQGAIYGYTF. The sequenced DNA: TGTGCCATCAGTGACGCACAGGGGGCTATCTATGGCTACACCTTC.